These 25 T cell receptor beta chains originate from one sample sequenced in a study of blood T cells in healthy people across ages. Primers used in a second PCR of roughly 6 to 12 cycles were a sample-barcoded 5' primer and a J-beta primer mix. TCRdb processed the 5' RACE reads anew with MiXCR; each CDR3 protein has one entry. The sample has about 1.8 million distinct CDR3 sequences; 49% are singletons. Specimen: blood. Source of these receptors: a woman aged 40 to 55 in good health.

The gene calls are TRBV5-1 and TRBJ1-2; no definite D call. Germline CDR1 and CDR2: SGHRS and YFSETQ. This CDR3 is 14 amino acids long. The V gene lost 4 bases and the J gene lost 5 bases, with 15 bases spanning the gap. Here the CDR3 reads CASSREEDRYGYTF. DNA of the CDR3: TGCGCCAGCAGCCGTGAGGAGGATCGGTATGGCTACACCTTC.

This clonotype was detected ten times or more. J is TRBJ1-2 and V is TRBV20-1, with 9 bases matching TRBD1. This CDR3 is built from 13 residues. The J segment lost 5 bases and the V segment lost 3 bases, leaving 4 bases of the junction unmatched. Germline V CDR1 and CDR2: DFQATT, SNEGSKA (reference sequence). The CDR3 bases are TGCAGTGCTAGTCTCGGACAGGGGTATGGCTACACCTTC. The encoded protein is CSASLGQGYGYTF.

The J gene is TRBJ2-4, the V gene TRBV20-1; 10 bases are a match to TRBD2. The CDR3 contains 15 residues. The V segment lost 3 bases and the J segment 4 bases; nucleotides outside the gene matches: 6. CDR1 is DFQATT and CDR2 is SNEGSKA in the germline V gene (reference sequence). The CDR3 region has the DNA TGCAGTGCTAGCCGAGCTAGCGGGGGAAAAAACATTCAGTACTTC. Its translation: CSASRASGGKNIQYF.

The CDR3: CASSLYRPVGTGRTDTQYF. The CDR3 nucleotides read TGTGCCAGCAGTTTATATCGTCCGGTTGGGACAGGGCGAACAGATACGCAGTATTTT. J is TRBJ2-3 and V is TRBV12-3 or TRBV12-4; 9 bases map to TRBD1. This CDR3 has 19 amino acids. The J segment lost 3 bases and the V segment lost 2 bases, leaving 15 bases of the junction unmatched.

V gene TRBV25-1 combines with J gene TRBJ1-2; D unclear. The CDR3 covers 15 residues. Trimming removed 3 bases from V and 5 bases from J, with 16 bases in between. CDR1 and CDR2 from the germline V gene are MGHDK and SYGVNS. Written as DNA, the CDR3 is TGTGCCAGCAGTGACCCCGGGGTGACTTGGTATGGCTACACCTTC. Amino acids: CASSDPGVTWYGYTF.

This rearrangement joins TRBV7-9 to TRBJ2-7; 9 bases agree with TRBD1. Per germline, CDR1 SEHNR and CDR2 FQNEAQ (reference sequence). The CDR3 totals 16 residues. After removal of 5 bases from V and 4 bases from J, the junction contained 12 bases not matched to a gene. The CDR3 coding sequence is TGTGCCAGCAGCCCGACCGTCCGGGACAGGGCATACGAGCAGTACTTC. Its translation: CASSPTVRDRAYEQYF.

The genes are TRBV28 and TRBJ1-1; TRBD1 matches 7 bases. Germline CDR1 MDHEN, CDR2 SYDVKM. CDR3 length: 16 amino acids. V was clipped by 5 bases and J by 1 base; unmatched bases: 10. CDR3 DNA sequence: TGTGCCAGCAGTCCACCCAGACAGGGCAGGAACACTGAAGCTTTCTTT. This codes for CASSPPRQGRNTEAFF.

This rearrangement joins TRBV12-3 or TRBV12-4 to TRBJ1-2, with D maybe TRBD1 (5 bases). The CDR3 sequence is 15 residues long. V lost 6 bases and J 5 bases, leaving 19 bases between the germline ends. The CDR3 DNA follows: TGTGCCAGCAGCGATCGACAGCCAAGGAGTTATGGCTACACCTTC. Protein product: CASSDRQPRSYGYTF.

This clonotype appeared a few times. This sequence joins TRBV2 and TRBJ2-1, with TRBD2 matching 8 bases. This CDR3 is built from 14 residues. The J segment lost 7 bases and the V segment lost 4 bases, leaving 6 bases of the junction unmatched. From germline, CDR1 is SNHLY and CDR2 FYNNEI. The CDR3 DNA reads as TGTGCCAGCAGTGTTGGCGGGGGGAGGAATGAGCAGTTCTTC. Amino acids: CASSVGGGRNEQFF.

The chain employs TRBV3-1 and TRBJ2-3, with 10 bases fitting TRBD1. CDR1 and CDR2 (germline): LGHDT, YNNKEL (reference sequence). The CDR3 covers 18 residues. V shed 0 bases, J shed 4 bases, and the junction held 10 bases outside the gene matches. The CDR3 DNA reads TGTGCCAGCAGCCAAGATAGGGACAGGGGATCGTGGGCAGATACGCAGTATTTT. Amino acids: CASSQDRDRGSWADTQYF.

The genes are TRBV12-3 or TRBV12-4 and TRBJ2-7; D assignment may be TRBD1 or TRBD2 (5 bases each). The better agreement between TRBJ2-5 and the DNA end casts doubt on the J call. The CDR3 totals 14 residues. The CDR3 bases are TGTGCCAGCAGTCGGGGTCTGGGGACGGAGACCCAGTACTTC. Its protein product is CASSRGLGTETQYF.

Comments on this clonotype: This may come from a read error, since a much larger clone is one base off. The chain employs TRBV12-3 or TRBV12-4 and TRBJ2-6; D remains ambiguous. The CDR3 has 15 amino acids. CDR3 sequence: CASSSGSSEANVLTF. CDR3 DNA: TGTGCCAGCAGCTCCGGGTCCTCTGAGGCCAACGTCCTGACTTTC.

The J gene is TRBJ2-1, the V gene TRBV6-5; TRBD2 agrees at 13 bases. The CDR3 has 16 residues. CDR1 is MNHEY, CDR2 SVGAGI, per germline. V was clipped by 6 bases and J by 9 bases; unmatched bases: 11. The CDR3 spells CASSPGTSGIGSEQFF. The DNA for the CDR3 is TGTGCCAGCAGCCCCGGGACTAGCGGGATTGGGAGTGAGCAGTTCTTC.

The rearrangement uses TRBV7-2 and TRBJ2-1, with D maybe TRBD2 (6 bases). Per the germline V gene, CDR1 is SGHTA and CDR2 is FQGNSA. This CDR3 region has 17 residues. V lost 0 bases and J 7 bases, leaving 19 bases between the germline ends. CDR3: CASSLAPASAGRNEQFF. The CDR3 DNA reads TGTGCCAGCAGCTTAGCGCCGGCTAGCGCTGGTCGGAATGAGCAGTTCTTC.

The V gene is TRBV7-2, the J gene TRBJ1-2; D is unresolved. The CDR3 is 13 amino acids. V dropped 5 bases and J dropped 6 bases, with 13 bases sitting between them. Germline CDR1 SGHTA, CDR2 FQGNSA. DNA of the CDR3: TGTGCCAGCAGCCAGCGGGTTCTCGATGGCTACACCTTC. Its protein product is CASSQRVLDGYTF.

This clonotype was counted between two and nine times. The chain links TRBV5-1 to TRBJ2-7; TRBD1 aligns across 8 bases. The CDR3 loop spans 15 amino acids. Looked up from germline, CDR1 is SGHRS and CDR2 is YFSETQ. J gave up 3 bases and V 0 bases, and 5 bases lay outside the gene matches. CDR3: CASSLDGTGGYEQYF. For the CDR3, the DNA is TGCGCCAGCAGCTTGGATGGGACAGGAGGCTACGAGCAGTACTTC.

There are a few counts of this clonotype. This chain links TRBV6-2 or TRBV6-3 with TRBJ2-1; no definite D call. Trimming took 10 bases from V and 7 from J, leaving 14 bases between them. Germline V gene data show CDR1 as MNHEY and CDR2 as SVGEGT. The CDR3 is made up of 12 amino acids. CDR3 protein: CATTSTGNEQFF. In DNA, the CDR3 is TGTGCCACCACATCAACGGGTAATGAGCAGTTCTTC.

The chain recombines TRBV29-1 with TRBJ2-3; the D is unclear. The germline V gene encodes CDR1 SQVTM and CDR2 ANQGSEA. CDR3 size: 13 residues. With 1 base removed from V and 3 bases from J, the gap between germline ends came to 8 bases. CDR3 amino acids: CSVEGFRTDTQYF. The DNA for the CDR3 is TGCAGCGTTGAAGGGTTTAGGACAGATACGCAGTATTTT.

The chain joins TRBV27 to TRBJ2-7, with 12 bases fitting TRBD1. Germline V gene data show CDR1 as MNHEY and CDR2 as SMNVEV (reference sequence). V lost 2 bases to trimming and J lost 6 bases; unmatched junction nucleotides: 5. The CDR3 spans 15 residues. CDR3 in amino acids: CASSLGGDRGPEQYF. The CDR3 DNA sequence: TGTGCCAGCAGTTTAGGAGGGGACAGGGGGCCCGAGCAGTACTTC.

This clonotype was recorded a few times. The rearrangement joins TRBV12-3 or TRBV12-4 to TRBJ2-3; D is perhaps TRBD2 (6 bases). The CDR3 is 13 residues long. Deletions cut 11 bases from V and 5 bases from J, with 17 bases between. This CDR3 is CASYFSGEDTQYF. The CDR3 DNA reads TGTGCCTCCTATTTTAGCGGCGAAGATACGCAGTATTTT.

The CDR3 coding sequence is TGTGCCAGCAGCCCGGACGGGGGAGACTATGGCTACACCTTC. Its protein is CASSPDGGDYGYTF. V usage is TRBV4-2 and J usage is TRBJ1-2; D is possibly TRBD1 (5 bases). V lost 4 bases, J lost 3 bases, and 12 bases lay in between. The CDR3 extends over 14 amino acids. Germline assignment: CDR1 LGHNA and CDR2 YNFKEQ.

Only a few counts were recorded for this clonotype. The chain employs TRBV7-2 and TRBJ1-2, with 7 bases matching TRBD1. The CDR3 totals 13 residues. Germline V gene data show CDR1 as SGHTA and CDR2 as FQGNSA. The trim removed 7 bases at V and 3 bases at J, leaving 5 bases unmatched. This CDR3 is CASKGAVDYGYTF. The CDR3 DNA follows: TGTGCCAGCAAGGGGGCGGTGGACTATGGCTACACCTTC.

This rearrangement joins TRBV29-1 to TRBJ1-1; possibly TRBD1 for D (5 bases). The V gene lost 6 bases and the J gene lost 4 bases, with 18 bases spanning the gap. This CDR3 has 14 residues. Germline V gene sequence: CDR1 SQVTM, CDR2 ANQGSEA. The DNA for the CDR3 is TGCAGCGTCGCCCCCGCGGGGGAGGGCACTGAAGCTTTCTTT. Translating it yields CSVAPAGEGTEAFF.

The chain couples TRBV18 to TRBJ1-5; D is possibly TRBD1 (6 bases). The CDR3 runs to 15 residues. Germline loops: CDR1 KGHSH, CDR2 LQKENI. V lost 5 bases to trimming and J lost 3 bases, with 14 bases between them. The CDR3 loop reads CASSKTGQNNQPQHF. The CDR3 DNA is TGTGCCAGCTCAAAGACGGGACAAAACAATCAGCCCCAGCATTTT.

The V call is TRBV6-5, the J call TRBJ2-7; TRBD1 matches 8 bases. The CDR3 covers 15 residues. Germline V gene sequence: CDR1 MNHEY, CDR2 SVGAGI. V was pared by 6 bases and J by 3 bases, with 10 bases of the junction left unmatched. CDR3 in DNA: TGTGCCAGCAGGTCCTTTTGGACAGGGAACTACGAGCAGTACTTC. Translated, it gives CASRSFWTGNYEQYF.